These T cell receptor beta chains were read from a single sample in a study of identical twins. Via MiXCR, TCRdb re-called the 5' RACE reads, giving one row per CDR3 protein. The sample has about 690,000 distinct CDR3 sequences; around 6.1% are singletons. Sequenced: naive T cells sorted from blood. These receptors originate from a man between 18 and 35 years old in good health. CDR3s include the opening cysteine and the closing phenylalanine or tryptophan. A D gene is named only where the DNA matches it firmly. Where a row states a size, it is once, few, many or the class of an expanded clone; other rows omit it.

V: TRBV15
size: NA
J: TRBJ2-1
D: NA
DNA: TGTGCCACCAGCAGCACGAAGCAGGGATACAATGAGCAGTTCTTC
CDR3: CATSSTKQGYNEQFF

V: TRBV7-9
size: many
J: TRBJ2-5
D: NA
DNA: TGTGCCAGCAGCCCGTCCGACCGTAGGGAGACCCAGTACTTC
CDR3: CASSPSDRRETQYF

V: TRBV12-3/TRBV12-4
size: NA
J: TRBJ2-1
D: TRBD2
DNA: TGTGCCAGCAGCCATACTAGCGGGACTTACAATGAGCAGTTCTTC
CDR3: CASSHTSGTYNEQFF

V: TRBV12-3/TRBV12-4
size: many
J: TRBJ2-1
D: NA
DNA: TGTGCCAGCAGTCCCAGGCGGCCTGAGCAGTTCTTC
CDR3: CASSPRRPEQFF

V: TRBV25-1
size: NA
J: TRBJ2-1
D: NA
DNA: TGTGCCAGCAGTGAAAGACGGAACAATGAGCAGTTCTTC
CDR3: CASSERRNNEQFF

V: TRBV7-9
size: NA
J: TRBJ2-1
D: TRBD1
DNA: TGTGCCAGCAGCGGCCAGGGACAGCCGATTGAGCAGTTCTTC
CDR3: CASSGQGQPIEQFF

V: TRBV7-2
size: few
J: TRBJ1-6
D: NA
DNA: TGTGCCAGCAGCAGGGGAATAAGGGCTGATAATTCACCCCTCCACTTT
CDR3: CASSRGIRADNSPLHF

V: TRBV12-3/TRBV12-4
size: many
J: TRBJ2-3
D: NA
DNA: TGTGCCAGCAGTAAACCGACGAGGCATCCGCAGTATTTT
CDR3: CASSKPTRHPQYF

V: TRBV20-1
size: NA
J: TRBJ1-1
D: NA
DNA: TGCAGTGCTACACGGGTCTCGACTGAAGCTTTCTTT
CDR3: CSATRVSTEAFF

V: TRBV5-1
size: few
J: TRBJ1-1
D: TRBD1
DNA: TGCGCCAGCGGCCAGACAGGGGCGTTGAACACTGAAGCTTTCTTT
CDR3: CASGQTGALNTEAFF

V: TRBV6-1
size: many
J: TRBJ2-7
D: TRBD2
DNA: TGTGCCAGCAAAATAGCAGCGGGAGCTTTCTACGAGCAGTACTTC
CDR3: CASKIAAGAFYEQYF

V: TRBV20-1
size: NA
J: TRBJ2-1
D: TRBD2
DNA: TGCAGTGCTAGAGATTTCTTGGTCGGCCGGGAGGGTTTCTACAATGAGCAGTTCTTC
CDR3: CSARDFLVGREGFYNEQFF

V: TRBV7-9
size: few
J: TRBJ2-1
D: NA
DNA: TGTGCCAGCAGCTTAGGTGGCCAACCCGAGTATGAGCAGTTCTTC
CDR3: CASSLGGQPEYEQFF

V: TRBV20-1
size: many
J: TRBJ2-1
D: NA
DNA: TGCAGTGCTACTAAGACGGACGCCCCCTACAATGAGCAGTTCTTC
CDR3: CSATKTDAPYNEQFF

V: TRBV6-6
size: many
J: TRBJ1-1
D: NA
DNA: TGTGCCAGCAGTTACGAAAACACTGAAGCTTTCTTT
CDR3: CASSYENTEAFF

V: TRBV7-9
size: NA
J: TRBJ2-5
D: TRBD2
DNA: TGTGCCAGCAGCTTAGCGCTAGCGGGGAACCAAGAGACCCAGTACTTC
CDR3: CASSLALAGNQETQYF